This T cell receptor (beta chain) was captured in a study of OX40 agonist ivuxolimab in advanced cancers. Using immunoSEQ multiplex PCR, the repertoire was profiled, and TCRdb retains in-frame clones only, with some absent. The table includes tens of thousands of clones, 80% to 85% detected once. The source is an adult with an advanced solid tumor such as melanoma, head and neck, liver or kidney cancer. The specimen comprised CD4+ or CD8+ T cells sorted from blood, sampled in a trial of the OX40 agonist ivuxolimab.

The chain's CDR3 is CASSLAGGPSRTQYF. CDR3 DNA sequence: TGTGCCAGCAGCTTAGCGGGGGGGCCCTCGAGGACCCAGTACTTC. The J gene is TRBJ2-5, the V gene TRBV11-2, with 8 bases identical to TRBD2. Germline CDR1 is SGHAT and CDR2 is FQNNGV. V was pared by 1 base and J by 7 bases, with 8 bases of the junction left unmatched. The CDR3 runs 15 residues.